The present TCR beta chain was sequenced within a study of T cells in Graves' hyperthyroidism and ophthalmopathy. Study-level background: Peripheral blood collection took place at initial diagnosis, before any treatment.

In this sample, this clonotype turned up a few times. This CDR3 is 16 amino acids long. The ends lost 5 bases at V and 1 base at J; junction bases unmatched: 12. In germline, CDR1 is SQVTM, CDR2 ANQGSEA. The TCR beta CDR3 regions underwent amplification using RNA transcripts as the source. The primer set for the first-round RT-PCR of the TCR CDR3 was HTBI. TCRdb re-called the multiplex PCR reads with MiXCR, one entry per CDR3 protein. The repertoire includes under 300,000 distinct CDR3 sequences, 22% of them detected once, and roughly 60% sits in the top ten. V and J are TRBV29-1 and TRBJ2-7; TRBD2 matches at 9 bases. This clonotype was sampled from a man aged 30-40 years with Graves' ophthalmopathy. Material: blood. The DNA for the CDR3 is TGCAGCGTTCTCTTGAGCGGGAGGTTACTTTCCTACGAGCAGTACTTC. Translated, it gives CSVLLSGRLLSYEQYF.